Sequencing of this TCR beta chain was carried out in a study of blood T cells in healthy people across ages. Trimming stripped 3 bases from V and 4 bases from J, with 15 bases between. Germline V gene data show CDR1 as MNHNS and CDR2 as SASEGT. This CDR3 region has 15 residues. Note on this clonotype: No antigen is known for it.

Study-wide findings and caveats: The long-lived group displayed more naive CD4+ cells, plus higher diversity, than the aged donors did. The unknown donor CMV status may have confounded expanded clonotype changes. Per million T cells, the diversity of TCR beta decreased roughly linearly as age advanced.

The authors ran a second PCR of roughly 6 to 11 cycles using a sample-barcoded 5' primer and a J-beta primer mix. No fewer than 2.5 million CDR3-containing paired-end reads came from each sample. TCRdb passed the 5' RACE reads through MiXCR, listing each CDR3 protein once. The table includes roughly 930,000 distinct CDR3 sequences, about 48% detected once. The receptor's source is a man under 40 in good health. V and J are TRBV6-1 and TRBJ1-1; D gene ambiguous. Sequencing was carried out using blood. The CDR3 DNA is TGTGCCAGCAGTGAGCAACTACCGAGGTTCACTGAAGCTTTCTTT. Its protein product is CASSEQLPRFTEAFF.